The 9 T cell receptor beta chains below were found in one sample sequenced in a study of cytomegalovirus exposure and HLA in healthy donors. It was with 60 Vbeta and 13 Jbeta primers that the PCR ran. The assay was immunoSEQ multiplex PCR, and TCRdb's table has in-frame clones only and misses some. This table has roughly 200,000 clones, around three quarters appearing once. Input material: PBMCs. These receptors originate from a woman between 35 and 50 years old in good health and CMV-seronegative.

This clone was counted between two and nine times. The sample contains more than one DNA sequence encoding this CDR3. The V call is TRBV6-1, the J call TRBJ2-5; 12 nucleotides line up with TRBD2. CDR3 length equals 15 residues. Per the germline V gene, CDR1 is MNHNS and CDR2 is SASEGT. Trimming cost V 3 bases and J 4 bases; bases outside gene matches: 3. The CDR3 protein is CASSELAGGPETQYF. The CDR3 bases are TGTGCCAGCAGTGAGCTAGCGGGGGGGCCAGAGACCCAGTACTTC.

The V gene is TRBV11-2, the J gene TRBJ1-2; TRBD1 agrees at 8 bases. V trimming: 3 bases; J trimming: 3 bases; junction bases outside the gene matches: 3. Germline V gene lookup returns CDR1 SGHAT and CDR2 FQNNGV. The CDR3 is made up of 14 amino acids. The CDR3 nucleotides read TGTGCCAGCAGCTTCCCAGGGGGCTACTATGGCTACACCTTC. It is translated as CASSFPGGYYGYTF.

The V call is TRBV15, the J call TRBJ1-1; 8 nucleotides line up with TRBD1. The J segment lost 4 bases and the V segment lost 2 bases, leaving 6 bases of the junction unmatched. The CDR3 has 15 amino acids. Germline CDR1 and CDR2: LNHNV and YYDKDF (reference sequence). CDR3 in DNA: TGTGCCACCAGCAGATGGACAGGGAGTGGCACTGAAGCTTTCTTT. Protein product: CATSRWTGSGTEAFF. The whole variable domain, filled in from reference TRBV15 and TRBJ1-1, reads DAMVIQNPRYQVTQFGKPVTLSCSQTLNHNVMYWYQQKSSQAPKLLFHYYDKDFNNEADTPDNFQSRRPNTSFCFLDIRSPGLGDTAMYLCATSRWTGSGTEAFFGQGTRLTVV.

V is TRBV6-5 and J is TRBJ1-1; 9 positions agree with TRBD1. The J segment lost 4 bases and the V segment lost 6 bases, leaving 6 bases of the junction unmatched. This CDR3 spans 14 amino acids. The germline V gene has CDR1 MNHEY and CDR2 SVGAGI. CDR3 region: CASSPGQGITEAFF. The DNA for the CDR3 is TGTGCCAGCAGCCCAGGACAGGGGATCACTGAAGCTTTCTTT.

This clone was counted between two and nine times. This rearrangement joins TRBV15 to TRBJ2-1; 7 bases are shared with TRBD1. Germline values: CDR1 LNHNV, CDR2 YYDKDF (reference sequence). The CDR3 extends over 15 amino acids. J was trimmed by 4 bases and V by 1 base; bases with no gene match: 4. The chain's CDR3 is CATSRGQGDYNEQFF. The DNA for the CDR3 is TGTGCCACCAGCAGAGGACAGGGTGATTACAATGAGCAGTTCTTC.

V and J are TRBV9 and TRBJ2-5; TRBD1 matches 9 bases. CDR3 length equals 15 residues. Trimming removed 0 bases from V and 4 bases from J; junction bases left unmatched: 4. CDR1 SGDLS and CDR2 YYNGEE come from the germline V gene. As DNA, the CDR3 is TGTGCCAGCAGCGTAGGGGACAGGGAAGGAGAGACCCAGTACTTC. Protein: CASSVGDREGETQYF.

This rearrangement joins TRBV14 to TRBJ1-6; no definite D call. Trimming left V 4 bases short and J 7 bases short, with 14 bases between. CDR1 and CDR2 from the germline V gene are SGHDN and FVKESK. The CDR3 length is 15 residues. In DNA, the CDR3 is TGTGCCAGCAGCCCTGCCCTAGCGGGGAATTCACCCCTCCACTTT. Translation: CASSPALAGNSPLHF.

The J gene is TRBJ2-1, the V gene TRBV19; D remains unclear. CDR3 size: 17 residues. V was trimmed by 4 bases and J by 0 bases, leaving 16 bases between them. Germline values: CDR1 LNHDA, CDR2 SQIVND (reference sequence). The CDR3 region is CASSTFGVESSYNEQFF. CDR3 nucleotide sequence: TGTGCCAGTAGTACCTTTGGAGTGGAGAGCTCCTACAATGAGCAGTTCTTC.

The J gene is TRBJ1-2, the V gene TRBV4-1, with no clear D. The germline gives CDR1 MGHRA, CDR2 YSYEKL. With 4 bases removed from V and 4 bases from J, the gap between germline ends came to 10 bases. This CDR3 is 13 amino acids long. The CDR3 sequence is CASSPENGYGYTF. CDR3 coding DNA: TGCGCCAGCAGCCCTGAGAATGGCTATGGCTACACCTTC.